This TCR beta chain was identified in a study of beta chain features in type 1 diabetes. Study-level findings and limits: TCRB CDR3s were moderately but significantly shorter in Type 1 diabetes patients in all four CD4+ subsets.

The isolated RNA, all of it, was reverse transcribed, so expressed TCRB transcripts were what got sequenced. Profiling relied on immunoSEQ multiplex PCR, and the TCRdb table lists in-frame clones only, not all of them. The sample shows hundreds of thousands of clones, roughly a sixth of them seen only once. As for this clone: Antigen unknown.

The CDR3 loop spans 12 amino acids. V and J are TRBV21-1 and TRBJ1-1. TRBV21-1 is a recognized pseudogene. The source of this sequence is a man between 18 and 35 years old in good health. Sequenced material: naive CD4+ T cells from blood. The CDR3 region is CASSKGRGVAFF. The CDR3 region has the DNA TGTGCCAGCAGCAAAGGTCGAGGGGTGGCTTTCTTT.